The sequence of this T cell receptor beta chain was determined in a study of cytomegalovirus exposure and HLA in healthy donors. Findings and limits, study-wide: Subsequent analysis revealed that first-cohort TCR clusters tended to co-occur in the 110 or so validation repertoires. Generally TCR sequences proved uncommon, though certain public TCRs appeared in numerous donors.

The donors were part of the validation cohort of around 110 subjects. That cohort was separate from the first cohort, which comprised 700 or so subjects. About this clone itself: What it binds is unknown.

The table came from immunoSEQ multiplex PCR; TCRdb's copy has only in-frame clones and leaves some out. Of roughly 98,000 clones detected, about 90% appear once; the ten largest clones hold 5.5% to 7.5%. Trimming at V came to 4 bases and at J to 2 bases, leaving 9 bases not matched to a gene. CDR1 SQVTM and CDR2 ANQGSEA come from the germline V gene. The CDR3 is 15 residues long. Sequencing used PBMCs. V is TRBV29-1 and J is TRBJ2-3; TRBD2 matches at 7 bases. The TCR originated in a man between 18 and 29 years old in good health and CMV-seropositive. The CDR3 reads CSVVRASGYTDTQYF. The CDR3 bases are TGCAGCGTTGTTAGGGCTAGCGGATACACAGATACGCAGTATTTT.